These 2 T cell receptor beta chains originate from one sample sequenced in a study of beta chain features in type 1 diabetes. Expressed TCRB transcripts were sequenced because the entire RNA isolate underwent reverse transcription. TCRdb keeps only in-frame clones here, not all; method: immunoSEQ multiplex PCR. The sample holds some 220,000 clones, around 9.9% seen once. Input material: central memory CD4+ T cells from blood. These receptors all come from a young man in good health.

Only a few counts were recorded for this clone. The V and J genes are TRBV7-3 and TRBJ2-7; 11 bases match TRBD1. The CDR3 consists of 14 residues. Per germline, CDR1 SGHTA and CDR2 FQGTGA. V dropped 2 bases and J dropped 6; count of bases not matched to a gene: 3. The CDR3 DNA reads as TGTGCCAGCAGCTTAGGGGACAGGGGGTCCGAGCAGTACTTC. This translates into CASSLGDRGSEQYF.

This clone was detected only a few times. The chain couples TRBV5-1 to TRBJ2-3; D gene unclear. V dropped 0 bases and J dropped 4 bases, with 12 bases sitting between them. Germline V lookup: CDR1 SGHRS, CDR2 YFSETQ. This CDR3 has 15 amino acids. CDR3 in amino acids: CASSLDLGRSDTQYF. In nucleotides, the CDR3 is TGCGCCAGCAGCTTGGATCTAGGTCGATCAGATACGCAGTATTTT.